A single sample is the source of the 19 T cell receptor beta chains below, sequenced in a study of metastatic and nonmetastatic thyroid tumors. TCRdb ran MiXCR on the PCR reads. Of under 30,000 clones listed, 20% to 25% are singletons. No patient received treatment before thyroid surgery. Input material: blood. These receptor sequences come from a male donor with papillary thyroid cancer or a benign thyroid nodule (not recorded which). Some clones in this sample may be carry-over from other donors' samples.

V gene TRBV15 combines with J gene TRBJ2-6; D may be TRBD1 or TRBD2 (6 bases each). This CDR3 has 15 amino acids. Between the trimmed V and J ends, which lost 3 bases and 14 bases, there was a span of 20 bases. Per germline, CDR1 LNHNV and CDR2 YYDKDF (reference sequence). The CDR3 reads CATSSTGSGADFLTF. The CDR3, as DNA: TGTGCCACCAGCAGCACAGGGTCGGGGGCCGACTTCCTGACTTTC.

This clone was observed many times. The chain uses TRBV15 and TRBJ2-1; no reliable D call. The CDR3 covers 15 residues. Germline-derived CDR1 and CDR2 are LNHNV and YYDKDF (reference sequence). Trimming took off 2 bases at V and 4 bases at J, with 12 bases between the two ends. The CDR3 nucleotides are TGTGCCACCAGCAGACCGCTTGACTGGTACAATGAGCAGTTCTTC. Translation gives CATSRPLDWYNEQFF.

This clone has ten or more counts. The V gene is TRBV27, the J gene TRBJ2-1; no clear D gene. Germline-derived CDR1 and CDR2 are MNHEY and SMNVEV (reference sequence). The CDR3 totals 13 residues. The ends were cut back, 3 bases at V and 9 bases at J, with 12 bases in the middle. The CDR3 reads CASSFRLAGEQFF. In DNA, the CDR3 is TGTGCCAGCAGTTTCCGTCTGGCCGGTGAGCAGTTCTTC.

The table lists this clone with many counts. The V call is TRBV12-5, the J call TRBJ1-3; 7 bases fit TRBD1. CDR3 length: 18 amino acids. In germline, CDR1 is LGHNT, CDR2 FRNRAP. After removal of 4 bases from V and 0 bases from J, the junction contained 12 bases not matched to a gene. The CDR3 coding sequence is TGTGCTAGTGGTTGGACAGTGACAGGGATCGTCTCTGGAAACACCATATATTTT. The encoded protein is CASGWTVTGIVSGNTIYF.

This clone was counted ten times or more. This chain connects TRBV27 to TRBJ1-1; D is unclear. V was shortened by 0 bases and J by 4 bases, with 9 bases between the two germline ends. In germline, CDR1 is MNHEY, CDR2 SMNVEV (reference sequence). The CDR3 runs to 14 residues. The CDR3, as DNA: TGTGCCAGCAGTTTATCCGGTAGTGTCACTGAAGCTTTCTTT. Translating it yields CASSLSGSVTEAFF.

This clone was picked up many times. The J gene is TRBJ2-7, the V gene TRBV3-1; the match to TRBD2 covers 7 bases. Per germline, CDR1 LGHDT and CDR2 YNNKEL (reference sequence). CDR3 size: 13 residues. The V segment lost 6 bases and the J segment 3 bases; nucleotides outside the gene matches: 5. This CDR3 is CASREAGRYEQYF. As DNA, the CDR3 is TGTGCCAGCAGGGAAGCGGGACGCTACGAGCAGTACTTC.

This clone has ten or more counts. The V gene is TRBV7-2, the J gene TRBJ2-7; D gene uncertain. The CDR3 loop spans 12 amino acids. Trimming took 1 base from V and 8 from J, leaving 9 bases between them. The germline V gene encodes CDR1 SGHTA and CDR2 FQGNSA. The CDR3: CASSLVSAQQYF. As DNA, the CDR3 is TGTGCCAGCAGCTTAGTTTCAGCCCAGCAGTACTTC.

This clone was observed at least ten times. The J gene is TRBJ1-1, the V gene TRBV29-1, with D possibly being TRBD1 (5 bases). V lost 0 bases, J lost 5 bases, and 10 bases lay in between. This CDR3 is built from 13 residues. Germline lookup yields CDR1 SQVTM and CDR2 ANQGSEA. Here the CDR3 reads CSVEEYGTTEAFF. CDR3 sequence (DNA): TGCAGCGTTGAAGAATATGGGACTACTGAAGCTTTCTTT.

This clone was counted many times. The gene calls are TRBV9 and TRBJ1-6; D may be TRBD1 (5 bases). Germline CDR1 SGDLS, CDR2 YYNGEE. This CDR3 is built from 14 residues. With 4 bases removed from V and 3 bases from J, the gap between germline ends came to 8 bases. CDR3 amino acids: CASSTDSYNSPLHF. DNA of the CDR3: TGTGCCAGCAGCACAGACAGCTATAATTCACCCCTCCACTTT.

This clone occurred many times. The chain has TRBV6-5 and TRBJ2-7; D possibly corresponds to TRBD1 (5 bases). Germline CDR1 and CDR2: MNHEY and SVGAGI. This CDR3 region has 15 residues. Trimming took 3 bases from V and 1 from J, leaving 13 bases between them. CDR3 nucleotide sequence: TGTGCCAGCAGTTATGCAGGGTTGAGGTCCTACGAGCAGTACTTC. This sequence encodes CASSYAGLRSYEQYF.

This clone has a count of ten or more. A single base separates this from a much larger clone, so it may be a read error. This chain uses TRBV6-2 or TRBV6-3 with TRBJ1-1; 7 bases align to TRBD1. The CDR3 runs 15 residues. Germline V gene data show CDR1 as MNHEY and CDR2 as SVGEGT. With V trimmed by 5 bases and J by 4 bases, 10 bases remained unmatched. The CDR3 coding sequence is TGTGCCAGCAGTCCGGGACAGTGGGTTCCCACTGAAGCTTTCTTT. Its protein is CASSPGQWVPTEAFF.

This clone was counted many times. The same CDR3 arises from other DNA sequences in this sample as well. For the CDR3, the DNA is TGTGCCATCAGTGAGTCCGGGACAGGGGTGAATCAGCCCCAGCATTTT. It is translated as CAISESGTGVNQPQHF. The V gene is TRBV10-3, the J gene TRBJ1-5; 10 bases match TRBD1. V trimming: 0 bases; J trimming: 4 bases; junction bases outside the gene matches: 3. CDR1 is ENHRY and CDR2 is SYGVKD in the germline V gene. This CDR3 has 16 amino acids.

The chain is built from TRBV6-1 and TRBJ1-1; maybe TRBD1 (5 bases). This CDR3 has 14 residues. The V end lost 1 base, the J end lost 13 bases, and 19 bases lay between the germline ends. CDR1 and CDR2 from the germline V gene are MNHNS and SASEGT. CDR3 DNA: TGTGCCAGCAGTGAAGGTCATCGGGGCTCTGAATTTTTCTTT. Protein product: CASSEGHRGSEFFF.

At least ten counts were recorded for this clone. The J gene is TRBJ1-3, the V gene TRBV5-4, with D unresolved. The V end lost 0 bases, the J end lost 0 bases, and 4 bases lay between the germline ends. The CDR3 totals 14 residues. Germline V lookup: CDR1 SGHNT, CDR2 YYREEE (reference sequence). CDR3 sequence: CASSLDSSGNTIYF. The CDR3 DNA follows: TGTGCCAGCAGCTTGGACAGCTCTGGAAACACCATATATTTT.

Ten or more counts support this clone. The J gene is TRBJ1-3, the V gene TRBV12-3 or TRBV12-4; D gene uncertain. The V end lost 3 bases, the J end lost 3 bases, and 9 bases lay between the germline ends. The CDR3 is 14 residues long. The CDR3 protein is CASSFRGNGNTIYF. DNA of the CDR3: TGTGCCAGCAGTTTCAGAGGGAATGGAAACACCATATATTTT.

The V call is TRBV24-1, the J call TRBJ2-1, with 15 bases fitting TRBD2. The CDR3 has 17 residues. V dropped 6 bases and J dropped 6; count of bases not matched to a gene: 8. Germline-derived CDR1 and CDR2 are KGHDR and SFDVKD. CDR3: CATSTSRTSGRVNEQFF. In DNA form, the CDR3 reads TGTGCCACCAGTACGTCAAGGACTAGCGGGAGGGTCAATGAGCAGTTCTTC.

This clone was seen ten or more times. V gene TRBV3-1 combines with J gene TRBJ1-2; perhaps TRBD1 as D (5 bases). V lost 4 bases and J 6 bases, leaving 9 bases between the germline ends. The V gene's germline CDR1 is LGHDT and CDR2 YNNKEL (reference sequence). This CDR3 comprises 12 residues. This chain's CDR3 is CASSRDSHGYTF. CDR3 in DNA: TGTGCCAGCAGCCGAGACAGTCATGGCTACACCTTC.

At least ten counts were recorded for this clone. The J gene is TRBJ2-1, the V gene TRBV6-1, with 9 positions matching TRBD1. The length of the CDR3 is 14 residues. CDR1 and CDR2 from the germline V gene are MNHNS and SASEGT. Germline trimming cut 6 bases from V and 1 base from J; bases unmatched to any gene: 1. Written as DNA, the CDR3 is TGTGCCAGCAGACAGGGGGCATCCTACAATGAGCAGTTCTTC. Translating gives CASRQGASYNEQFF.

This clone was recorded many times. V gene TRBV7-9 combines with J gene TRBJ1-4; the D is unclear. V lost 5 bases to trimming and J lost 10 bases, with 14 bases between them. This CDR3 spans 13 amino acids. From germline, CDR1 is SEHNR and CDR2 FQNEAQ (reference sequence). The CDR3 bases are TGTGCCAGCAGCCCTTTGGGAATCGGAAAACTGTTTTTT. Translation gives CASSPLGIGKLFF.